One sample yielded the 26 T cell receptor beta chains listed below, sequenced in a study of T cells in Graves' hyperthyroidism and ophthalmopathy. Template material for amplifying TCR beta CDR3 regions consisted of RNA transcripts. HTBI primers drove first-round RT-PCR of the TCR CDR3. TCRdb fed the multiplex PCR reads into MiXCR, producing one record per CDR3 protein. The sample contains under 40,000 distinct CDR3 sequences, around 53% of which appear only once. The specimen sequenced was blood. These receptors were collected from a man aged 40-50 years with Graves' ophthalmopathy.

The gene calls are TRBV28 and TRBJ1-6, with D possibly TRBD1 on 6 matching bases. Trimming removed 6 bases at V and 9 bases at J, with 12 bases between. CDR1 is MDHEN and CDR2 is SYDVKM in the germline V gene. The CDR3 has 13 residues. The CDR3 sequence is CASRRRGVSPLHF. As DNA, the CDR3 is TGTGCCAGCAGGCGAAGGGGGGTTTCACCCCTCCACTTT.

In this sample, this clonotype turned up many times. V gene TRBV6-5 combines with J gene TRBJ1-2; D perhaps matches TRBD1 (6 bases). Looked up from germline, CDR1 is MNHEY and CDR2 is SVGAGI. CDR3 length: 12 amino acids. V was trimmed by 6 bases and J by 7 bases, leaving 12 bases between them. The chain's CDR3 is CASSIRGGGYTF. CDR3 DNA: TGTGCCAGCAGCATTCGAGGGGGTGGCTACACCTTC.

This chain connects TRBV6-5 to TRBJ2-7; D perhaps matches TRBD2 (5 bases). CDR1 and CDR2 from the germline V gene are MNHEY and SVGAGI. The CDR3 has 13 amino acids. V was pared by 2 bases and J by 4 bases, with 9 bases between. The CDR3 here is CASSYPGVYEQYF. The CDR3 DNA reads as TGTGCCAGCAGTTACCCCGGGGTTTACGAGCAGTACTTC.

In nucleotides, the CDR3 is TGCAGTGCTAGTAAAGGGGATACGCAGTTCTTC. Amino acids: CSASKGDTQFF. The V call is TRBV20-1, the J call TRBJ2-1, with a weak D call TRBD1 (5 bases). The V end was cut by 3 bases, the J end by 12 bases, with 12 bases between. The CDR3 spans 11 residues. Germline assignment: CDR1 DFQATT and CDR2 SNEGSKA (reference sequence).

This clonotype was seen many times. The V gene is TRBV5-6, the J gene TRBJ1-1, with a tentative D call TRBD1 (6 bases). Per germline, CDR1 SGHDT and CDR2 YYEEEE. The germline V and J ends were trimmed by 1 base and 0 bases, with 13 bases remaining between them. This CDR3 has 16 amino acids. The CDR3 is CASSLMGHYMNTEAFF. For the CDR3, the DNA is TGTGCCAGCAGCTTGATGGGACATTACATGAACACTGAAGCTTTCTTT.

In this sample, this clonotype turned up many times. CDR3 region: CASSSQGAKSTDTQYF. The CDR3 DNA sequence: TGTGCCAGCAGTAGCCAGGGGGCGAAAAGCACAGATACGCAGTATTTT. The chain couples TRBV12-3 or TRBV12-4 to TRBJ2-3; 8 nucleotides line up with TRBD1. The V and J ends lost 5 bases and 0 bases, in that order; junction bases with no gene match: 7. This CDR3 region has 16 residues.

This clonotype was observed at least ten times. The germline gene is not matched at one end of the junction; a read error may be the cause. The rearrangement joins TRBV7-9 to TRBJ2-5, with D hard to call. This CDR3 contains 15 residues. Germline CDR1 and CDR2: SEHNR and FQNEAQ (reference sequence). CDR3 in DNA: TGTGCCGGCAGCTTAGGTGTCGTAGTCAGGGAGACCCAGTACTTC. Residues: CAGSLGVVVRETQYF.

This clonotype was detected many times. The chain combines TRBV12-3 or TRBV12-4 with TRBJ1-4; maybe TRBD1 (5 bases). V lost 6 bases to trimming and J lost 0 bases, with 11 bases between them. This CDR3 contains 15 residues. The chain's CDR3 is CASSSGGPTNEKLFF. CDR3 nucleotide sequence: TGTGCCAGCAGCTCCGGGGGACCAACTAATGAAAAACTGTTTTTT.

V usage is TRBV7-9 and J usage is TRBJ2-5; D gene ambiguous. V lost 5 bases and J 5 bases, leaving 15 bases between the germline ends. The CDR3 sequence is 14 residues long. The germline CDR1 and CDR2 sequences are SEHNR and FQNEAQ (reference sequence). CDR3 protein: CASSLRNLGETQYF. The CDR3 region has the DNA TGTGCCAGCAGCCTAAGGAACCTCGGGGAGACCCAGTACTTC.

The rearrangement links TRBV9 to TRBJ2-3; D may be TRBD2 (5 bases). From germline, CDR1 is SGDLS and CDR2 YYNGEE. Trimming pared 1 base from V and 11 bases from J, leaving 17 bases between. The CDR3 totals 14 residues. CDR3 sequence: CASSVSQRANEQYF. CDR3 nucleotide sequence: TGTGCCAGCAGCGTAAGCCAGAGGGCCAATGAGCAGTATTTT. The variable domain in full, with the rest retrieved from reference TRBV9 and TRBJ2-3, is DSGVTQTPKHLITATGQRVTLRCSPRSGDLSVYWYQQSLDQGLQFLIQYYNGEERAKGNILERFSAQQFPDLHSELNLSSLELGDSALYFCASSVSQRANEQYFGPGTRLTVL.

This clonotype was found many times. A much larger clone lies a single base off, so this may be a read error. Written as DNA, the CDR3 is TGTGCCAGCAGCTTCGGCAGAGATTCACCCCTCCACTTT. Protein sequence: CASSFGRDSPLHF. This sequence joins TRBV6-2 or TRBV6-3 and TRBJ1-6; D is ambiguous. The V end was cut by 6 bases, the J end by 8 bases, with 11 bases between. Germline values: CDR1 MNHEY, CDR2 SVGEGT. The CDR3 totals 13 residues.

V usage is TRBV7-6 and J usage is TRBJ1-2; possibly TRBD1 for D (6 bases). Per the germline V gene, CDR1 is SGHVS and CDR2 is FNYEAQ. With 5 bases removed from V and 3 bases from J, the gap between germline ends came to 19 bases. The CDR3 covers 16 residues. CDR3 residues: CASSRLSPGHDYGYTF. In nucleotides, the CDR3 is TGTGCCAGCAGCCGTCTGTCGCCGGGACACGACTATGGCTACACCTTC.

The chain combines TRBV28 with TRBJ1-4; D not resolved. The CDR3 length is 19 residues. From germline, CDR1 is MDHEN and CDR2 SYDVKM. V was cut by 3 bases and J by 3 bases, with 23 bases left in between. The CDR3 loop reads CASSFPAPPGPLANEKLFF. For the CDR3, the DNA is TGTGCCAGCAGTTTCCCGGCCCCCCCAGGACCGTTGGCTAATGAAAAACTGTTTTTT.

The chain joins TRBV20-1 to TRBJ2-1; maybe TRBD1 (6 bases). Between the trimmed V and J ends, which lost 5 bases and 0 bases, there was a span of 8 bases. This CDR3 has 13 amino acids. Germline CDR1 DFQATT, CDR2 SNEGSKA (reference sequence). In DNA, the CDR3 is TGCAGTGCTGGGGGCAGCTCCTACAATGAGCAGTTCTTC. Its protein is CSAGGSSYNEQFF.

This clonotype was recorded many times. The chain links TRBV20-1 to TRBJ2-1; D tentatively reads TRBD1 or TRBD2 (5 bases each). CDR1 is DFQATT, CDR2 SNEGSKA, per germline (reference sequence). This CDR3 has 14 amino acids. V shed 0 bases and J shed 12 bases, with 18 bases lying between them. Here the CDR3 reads CSAREGQVFGAQFF. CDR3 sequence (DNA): TGCAGTGCTAGAGAAGGACAAGTCTTCGGGGCGCAGTTCTTC.

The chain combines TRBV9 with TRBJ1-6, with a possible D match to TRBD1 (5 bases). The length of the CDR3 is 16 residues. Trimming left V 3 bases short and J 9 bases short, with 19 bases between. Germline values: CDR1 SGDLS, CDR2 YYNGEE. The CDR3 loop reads CASSARLAGVGSPLHF. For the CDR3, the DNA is TGTGCCAGCAGCGCCCGACTAGCGGGGGTGGGTTCACCCCTCCACTTT.

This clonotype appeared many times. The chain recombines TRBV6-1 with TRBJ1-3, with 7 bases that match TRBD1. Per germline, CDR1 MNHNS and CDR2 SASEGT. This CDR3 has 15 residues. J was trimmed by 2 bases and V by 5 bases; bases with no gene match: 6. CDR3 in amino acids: CASSLDRLPGNTIYF. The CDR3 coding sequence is TGTGCCAGCAGTCTGGACAGGCTGCCTGGAAACACCATATATTTT.

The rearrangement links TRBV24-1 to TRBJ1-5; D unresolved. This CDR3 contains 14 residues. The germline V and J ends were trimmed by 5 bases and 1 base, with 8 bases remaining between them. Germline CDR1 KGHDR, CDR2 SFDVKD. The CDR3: CATSASTSNQPQHF. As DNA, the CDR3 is TGTGCCACCAGTGCCTCCACAAGCAATCAGCCCCAGCATTTT.

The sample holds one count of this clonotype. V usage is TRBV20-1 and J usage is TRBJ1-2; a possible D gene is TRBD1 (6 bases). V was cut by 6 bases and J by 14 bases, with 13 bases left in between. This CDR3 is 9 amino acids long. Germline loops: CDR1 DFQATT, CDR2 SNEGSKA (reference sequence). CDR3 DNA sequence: TGCAGTGCCAGCCTGGGACAAACCTTC. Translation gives CSASLGQTF.

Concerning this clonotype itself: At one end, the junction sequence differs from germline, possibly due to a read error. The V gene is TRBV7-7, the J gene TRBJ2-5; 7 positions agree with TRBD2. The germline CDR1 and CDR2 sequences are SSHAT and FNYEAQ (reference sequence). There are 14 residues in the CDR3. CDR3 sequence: CASSVTSAMGTQYF. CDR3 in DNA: TGTGCTAGCAGCGTAACTAGCGCTATGGGGACCCAGTACTTC. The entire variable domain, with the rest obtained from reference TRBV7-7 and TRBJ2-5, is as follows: GAGVSQSPRYKVTKRGQDVTLRCDPISSHATLYWYQQALGQGPEFLTYFNYEAQPDKSGLPSDRFSAERPEGSISTLTIQRTEQRDSAMYRCASSVTSAMGTQYFGPGTRLLVL.

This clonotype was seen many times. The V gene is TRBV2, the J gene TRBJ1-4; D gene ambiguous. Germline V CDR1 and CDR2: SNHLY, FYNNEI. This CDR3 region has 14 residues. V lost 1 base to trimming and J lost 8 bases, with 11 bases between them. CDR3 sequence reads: CASSEDMAFEKLFF. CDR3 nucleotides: TGTGCCAGCAGTGAAGACATGGCCTTCGAAAAACTGTTTTTT.

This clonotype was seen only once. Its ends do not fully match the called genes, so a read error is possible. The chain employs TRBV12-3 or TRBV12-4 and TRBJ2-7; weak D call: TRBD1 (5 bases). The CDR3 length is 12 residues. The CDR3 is CASSLSWGEQHF. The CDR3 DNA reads TGTGCCAGCAGCCTCTCTTGGGGCGAGCAGCACTTC.

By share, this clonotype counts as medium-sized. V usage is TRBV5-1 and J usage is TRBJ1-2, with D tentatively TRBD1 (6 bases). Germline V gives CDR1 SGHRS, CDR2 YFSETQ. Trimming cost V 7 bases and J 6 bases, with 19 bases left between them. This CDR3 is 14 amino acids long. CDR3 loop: CASGDSWGAHGYTF. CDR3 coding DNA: TGCGCCAGCGGGGACTCATGGGGGGCGCATGGCTACACCTTC.

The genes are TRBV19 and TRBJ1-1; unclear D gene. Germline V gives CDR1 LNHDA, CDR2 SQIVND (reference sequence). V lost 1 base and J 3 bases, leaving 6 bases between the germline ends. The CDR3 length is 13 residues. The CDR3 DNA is TGTGCCAGTAGTATAGCGGGCTACACTGAAGCTTTCTTT. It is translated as CASSIAGYTEAFF.

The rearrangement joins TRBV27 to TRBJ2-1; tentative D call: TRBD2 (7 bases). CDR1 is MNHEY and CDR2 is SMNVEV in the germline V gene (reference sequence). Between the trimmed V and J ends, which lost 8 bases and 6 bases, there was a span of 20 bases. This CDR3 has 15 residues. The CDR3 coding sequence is TGTGCCAGCTCCGGTAGGGGGGGCGCAGTCAATGAGCAGTTCTTC. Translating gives CASSGRGGAVNEQFF.

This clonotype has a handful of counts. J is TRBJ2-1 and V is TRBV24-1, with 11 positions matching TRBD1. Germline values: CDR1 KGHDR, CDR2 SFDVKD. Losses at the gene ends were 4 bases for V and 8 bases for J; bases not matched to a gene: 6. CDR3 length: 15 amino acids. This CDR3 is CATSDPGTGGDEQFF. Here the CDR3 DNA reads TGTGCCACCAGTGACCCCGGGACAGGGGGGGATGAGCAGTTCTTC.